One and the same sample provided the 5 T cell receptor beta chains below, sequenced in a study of cytomegalovirus exposure and HLA in healthy donors. The PCR made use of 60 Vbeta and 13 Jbeta primers. Some clones are missing from TCRdb's copy, which holds only in-frame ones; the method was immunoSEQ multiplex PCR. This repertoire shows fewer than 250,000 clones, around 75% found once; its top ten account for about 1.9%. The sequencing input was PBMCs. These receptors all come from a woman aged 30 to 39 in good health and CMV-seronegative.

The gene calls are TRBV5-6 and TRBJ2-7, with 9 bases fitting TRBD2. This CDR3 is built from 14 residues. CDR1 and CDR2 from the germline V gene are SGHDT and YYEEEE. J gave up 7 bases and V 3 bases, and 8 bases lay outside the gene matches. CDR3 in DNA: TGTGCCAGCAGCTCCTTAGCGGGAGCTGAAGAGCAGTACTTC. Translated: CASSSLAGAEEQYF.

In its sample, this clone was seen once. This may come from a read error, since a much larger clone is one base off. The chain links TRBV29-1 to TRBJ2-1, with a tentative D call TRBD2 (5 bases). The CDR3 runs to 14 residues. Germline V CDR1 and CDR2: SQVTM, ANQGSEA. The CDR3 DNA is TGCAGCGCCCCTGAGAGGGAGTTTAGGAATGCGCAGTTCTTC. It specifies CSAPEREFRNAQFF.

V usage is TRBV7-8 and J usage is TRBJ2-1; 8 bases fit TRBD2. CDR1 is SGHVS, CDR2 FQNEAQ, per germline. CDR3 size: 15 residues. J gave up 3 bases and V 3 bases, and 4 bases lay outside the gene matches. In DNA, the CDR3 is TGTGCCAGCAGCTTGGGAAGCGGGAGCTACAATGAGCAGTTCTTC. As protein: CASSLGSGSYNEQFF.

This clone was counted between two and nine times. The J gene is TRBJ2-7, the V gene TRBV7-9; TRBD2 matches at 9 bases. The CDR3 consists of 14 residues. With V trimmed by 3 bases and J by 1 base, 1 base remained unmatched. Per germline, CDR1 SEHNR and CDR2 FQNEAQ (reference sequence). The CDR3 reads CASSFSGRSYEQYF. CDR3 nucleotides: TGTGCCAGCAGCTTTAGCGGGAGATCCTACGAGCAGTACTTC.

The chain employs TRBV7-3 and TRBJ2-5; TRBD2 matches at 7 bases. CDR1 and CDR2 from the germline V gene are SGHTA and FQGTGA. Losses at the gene ends were 1 base for V and 1 base for J; bases not matched to a gene: 6. This CDR3 has 16 residues. For the CDR3, the DNA is TGTGCCAGCAGCTTAAGCGGTAGCGGGCCCCAAGAGACCCAGTACTTC. It is translated as CASSLSGSGPQETQYF.